Given below is one TCR beta chain in context. The antigen is undetermined. This sample stems from a study of CD8+ T cells in alopecia areata. Study outcomes and limitations: Greater clonality was observed in lesional scalp samples, especially alopecia totalis/universalis, versus normal scalp. Scalp repertoires also include resident alphabeta T cells from normal skin.

RNA was extracted and reverse transcribed into cDNA as the sequencing template. TCRdb keeps only in-frame clones here, not all; method: immunoSEQ multiplex PCR. The sample lists roughly 100,000 clones, about 60% occurring once. V was pared by 6 bases and J by 3 bases, with 5 bases of the junction left unmatched. CDR1 MNHEY and CDR2 SMNVEV come from the germline V gene (reference sequence). CDR3 length: 14 residues. The sample comprised CD4+ T cells sorted from blood. The sequence was collected from a human donor in good health. The gene calls are TRBV27 and TRBJ2-7; 10 bases match TRBD2. The DNA of the CDR3 is TGTGCCAGCAGGGCGGGACTAGCGTTCTACGAGCAGTACTTC. Residues: CASRAGLAFYEQYF.